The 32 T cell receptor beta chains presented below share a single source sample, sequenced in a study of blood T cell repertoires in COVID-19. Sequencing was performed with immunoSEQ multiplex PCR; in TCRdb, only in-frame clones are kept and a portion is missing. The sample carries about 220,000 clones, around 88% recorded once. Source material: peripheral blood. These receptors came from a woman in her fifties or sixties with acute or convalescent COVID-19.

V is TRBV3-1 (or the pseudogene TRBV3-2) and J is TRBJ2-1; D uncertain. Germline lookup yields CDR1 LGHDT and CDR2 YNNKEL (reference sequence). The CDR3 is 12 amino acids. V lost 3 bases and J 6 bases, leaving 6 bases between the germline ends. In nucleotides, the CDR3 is TGTGCCAGCAGCCAGGCTAGCAATGAGCAGTTCTTC. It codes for CASSQASNEQFF.

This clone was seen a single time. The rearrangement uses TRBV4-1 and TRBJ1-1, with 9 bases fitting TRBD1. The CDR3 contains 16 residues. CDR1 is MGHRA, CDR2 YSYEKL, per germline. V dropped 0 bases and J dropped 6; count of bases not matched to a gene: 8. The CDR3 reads CASSQEGTGYISEAFF. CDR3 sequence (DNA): TGCGCCAGCAGCCAAGAAGGGACAGGGTATATCTCTGAAGCTTTCTTT.

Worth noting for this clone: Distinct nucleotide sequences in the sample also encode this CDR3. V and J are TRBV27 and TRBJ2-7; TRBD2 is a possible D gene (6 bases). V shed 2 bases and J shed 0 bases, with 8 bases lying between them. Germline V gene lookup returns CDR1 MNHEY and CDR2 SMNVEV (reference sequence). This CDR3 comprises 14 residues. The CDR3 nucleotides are TGTGCCAGCAGTTTAGGGGGGAGCTCCTACGAGCAGTACTTC. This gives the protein CASSLGGSSYEQYF.

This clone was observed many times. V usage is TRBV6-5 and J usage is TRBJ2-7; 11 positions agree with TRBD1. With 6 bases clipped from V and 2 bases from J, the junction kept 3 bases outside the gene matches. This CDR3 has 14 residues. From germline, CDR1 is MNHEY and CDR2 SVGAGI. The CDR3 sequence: CASSPGQGAYEQYF. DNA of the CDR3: TGTGCCAGCAGCCCGGGACAGGGGGCCTACGAGCAGTACTTC.

CDR3 DNA: TGTGCCACCTCCCGGACAGGGATCACAGATACGCAGTATTTT. Encoded protein: CATSRTGITDTQYF. The chain uses TRBV24-1 and TRBJ2-3; TRBD1 matches 8 bases. The trim removed 9 bases at V and 2 bases at J, leaving 6 bases unmatched. Germline assignment: CDR1 KGHDR and CDR2 SFDVKD. CDR3 size: 14 residues.

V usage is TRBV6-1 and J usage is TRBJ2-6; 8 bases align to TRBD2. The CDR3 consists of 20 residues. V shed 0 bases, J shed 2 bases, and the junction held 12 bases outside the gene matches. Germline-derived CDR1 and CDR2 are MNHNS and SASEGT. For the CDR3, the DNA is TGTGCCAGCAGTGAAGCTGAGTTGGACGGGGGGGCCACTGGGGCCAACGTCCTGACTTTC. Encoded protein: CASSEAELDGGATGANVLTF.

In nucleotides, the CDR3 is TGTGCCAGCAGTTATCAGGGAGGGATATCGGACTTTCTTTTCTTT. Encoded protein: CASSYQGGISDFLFF. The chain combines TRBV14 with TRBJ1-1; D possibly corresponds to TRBD1 (5 bases). CDR1 and CDR2 from the germline V gene are SGHDN and FVKESK. Trimming left V 6 bases short and J 13 bases short, with 27 bases between. The CDR3 consists of 15 residues.

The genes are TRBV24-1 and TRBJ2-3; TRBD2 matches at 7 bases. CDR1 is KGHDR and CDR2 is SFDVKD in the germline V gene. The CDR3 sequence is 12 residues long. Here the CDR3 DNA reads TGTGCAATAGAGGGAGGGACAGATACGCAGTATTTT. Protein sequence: CAIEGGTDTQYF.

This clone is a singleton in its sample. The CDR3, as DNA: TGTGCCAGCAGTTCTCAGGGGGGAGAGACCCAGTACTTC. Protein sequence: CASSSQGGETQYF. The rearrangement joins TRBV6-6 to TRBJ2-5; D is possibly TRBD1 (7 bases). The germline V gene has CDR1 MNHNY and CDR2 SVGAGI (reference sequence). The V and J ends lost 4 bases and 4 bases respectively, with 10 bases between them. The CDR3 runs to 13 residues.

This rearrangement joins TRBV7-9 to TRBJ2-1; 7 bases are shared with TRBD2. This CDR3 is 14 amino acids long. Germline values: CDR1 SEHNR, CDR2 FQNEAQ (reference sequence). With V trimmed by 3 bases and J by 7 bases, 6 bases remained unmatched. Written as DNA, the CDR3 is TGTGCCAGCAGCTTCGGAGGGCGGGAGAATGAGCAGTTCTTC. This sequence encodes CASSFGGRENEQFF.

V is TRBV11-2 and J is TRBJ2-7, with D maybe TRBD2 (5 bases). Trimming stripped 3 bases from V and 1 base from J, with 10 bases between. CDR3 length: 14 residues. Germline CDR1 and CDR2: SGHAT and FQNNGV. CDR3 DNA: TGTGCCAGCAGCTTGGCGGGCAGTTCCTACGAGCAGTACTTC. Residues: CASSLAGSSYEQYF.

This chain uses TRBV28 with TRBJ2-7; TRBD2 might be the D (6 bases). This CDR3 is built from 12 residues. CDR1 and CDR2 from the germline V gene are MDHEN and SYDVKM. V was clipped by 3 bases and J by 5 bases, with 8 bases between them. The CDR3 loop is CASSFGGDEQYF. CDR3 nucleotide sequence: TGTGCCAGCAGTTTTGGAGGGGACGAGCAGTACTTC.

CDR3 protein: CASSPQQGQETQYF. The CDR3 DNA sequence: TGTGCCAGCTCACCACAACAGGGGCAAGAGACCCAGTACTTC. This chain links TRBV18 with TRBJ2-5; 7 nucleotides agree with TRBD1. The CDR3 covers 14 residues. Trimming cost V 1 base and J 2 bases; bases outside gene matches: 1. Germline V gene data show CDR1 as KGHSH and CDR2 as LQKENI.

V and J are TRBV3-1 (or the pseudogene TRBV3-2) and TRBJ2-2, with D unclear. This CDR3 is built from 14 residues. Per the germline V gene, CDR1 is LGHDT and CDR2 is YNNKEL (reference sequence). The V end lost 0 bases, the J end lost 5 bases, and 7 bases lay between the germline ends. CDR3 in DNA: TGTGCCAGCAGCCAAGACCTCGGGACCGGGGAGCTGTTTTTT. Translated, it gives CASSQDLGTGELFF.

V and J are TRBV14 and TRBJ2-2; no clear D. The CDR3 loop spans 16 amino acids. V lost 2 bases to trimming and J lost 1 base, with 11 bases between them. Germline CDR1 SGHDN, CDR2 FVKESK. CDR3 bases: TGTGCCAGCAGCCAACACCGGGTTATGAACACCGGGGAGCTGTTTTTT. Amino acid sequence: CASSQHRVMNTGELFF. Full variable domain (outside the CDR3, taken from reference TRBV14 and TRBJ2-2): EAGVTQFPSHSVIEKGQTVTLRCDPISGHDNLYWYRRVMGKEIKFLLHFVKESKQDESGMPNNRFLAERTGGTYSTLKVQPAELEDSGVYFCASSQHRVMNTGELFFGEGSRLTVL.

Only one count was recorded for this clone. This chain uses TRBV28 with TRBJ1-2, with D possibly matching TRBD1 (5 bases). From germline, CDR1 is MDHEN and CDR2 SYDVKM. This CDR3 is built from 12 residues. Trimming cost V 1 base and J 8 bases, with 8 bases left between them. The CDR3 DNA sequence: TGTGCCAGCAGTTTATCAGGGTTCGGCTACACCTTC. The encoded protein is CASSLSGFGYTF.

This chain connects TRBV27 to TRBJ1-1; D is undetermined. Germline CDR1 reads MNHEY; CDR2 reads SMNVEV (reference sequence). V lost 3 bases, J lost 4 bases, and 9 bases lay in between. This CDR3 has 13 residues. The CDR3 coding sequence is TGTGCCAGCAGTTTTGTAACCAGCACTGAAGCTTTCTTT. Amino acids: CASSFVTSTEAFF.

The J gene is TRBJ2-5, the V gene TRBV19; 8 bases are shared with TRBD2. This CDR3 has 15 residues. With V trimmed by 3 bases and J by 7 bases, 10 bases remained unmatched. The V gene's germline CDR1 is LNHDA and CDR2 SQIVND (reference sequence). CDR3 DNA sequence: TGTGCCAGTAGTATTGCGGGAGGCTTTTGGGGGACCCAGTACTTC. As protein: CASSIAGGFWGTQYF.

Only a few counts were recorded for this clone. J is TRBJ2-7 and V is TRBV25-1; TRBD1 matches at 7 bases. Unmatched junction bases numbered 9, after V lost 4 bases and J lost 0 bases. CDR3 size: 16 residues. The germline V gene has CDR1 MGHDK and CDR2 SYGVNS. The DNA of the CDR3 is TGTGCCAGCAGTGGACGAGTGGGACAGTACTCCTACGAGCAGTACTTC. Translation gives CASSGRVGQYSYEQYF.

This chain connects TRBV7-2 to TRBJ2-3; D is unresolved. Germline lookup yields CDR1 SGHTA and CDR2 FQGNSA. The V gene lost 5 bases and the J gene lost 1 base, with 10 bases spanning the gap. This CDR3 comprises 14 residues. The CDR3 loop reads CASSPLSGTDTQYF. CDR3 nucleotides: TGTGCCAGCAGCCCCCTGAGTGGCACAGATACGCAGTATTTT.

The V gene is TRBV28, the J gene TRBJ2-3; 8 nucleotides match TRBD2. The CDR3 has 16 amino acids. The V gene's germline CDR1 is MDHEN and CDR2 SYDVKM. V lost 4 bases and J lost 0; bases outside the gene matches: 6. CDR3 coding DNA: TGTGCCAGCAGTTCCCCGGGGGGGATTAGCACAGATACGCAGTATTTT. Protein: CASSSPGGISTDTQYF.

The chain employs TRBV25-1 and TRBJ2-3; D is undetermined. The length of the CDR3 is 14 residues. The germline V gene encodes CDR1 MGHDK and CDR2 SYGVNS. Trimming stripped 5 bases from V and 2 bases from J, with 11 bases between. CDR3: CASSPRAYTDTQYF. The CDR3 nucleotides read TGTGCCAGCAGTCCGAGAGCTTACACAGATACGCAGTATTTT.

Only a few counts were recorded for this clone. The CDR3 loop reads CASGTGLNTEAFF. CDR3 nucleotides: TGCGCCAGCGGGACAGGATTGAACACTGAAGCTTTCTTT. V gene TRBV5-1 combines with J gene TRBJ1-1; 8 bases are a match to TRBD1. The CDR3 spans 13 residues. V gave up 7 bases and J gave up 0 bases; unmatched junction bases: 2. Germline assignment: CDR1 SGHRS and CDR2 YFSETQ.

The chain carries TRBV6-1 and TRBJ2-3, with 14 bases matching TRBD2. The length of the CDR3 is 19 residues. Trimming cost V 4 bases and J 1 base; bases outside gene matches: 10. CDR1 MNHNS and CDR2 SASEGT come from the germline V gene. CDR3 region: CASSAEAGTSGRRTDTQYF. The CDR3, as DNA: TGTGCCAGCAGTGCTGAAGCGGGGACTAGCGGGAGACGCACAGATACGCAGTATTTT.

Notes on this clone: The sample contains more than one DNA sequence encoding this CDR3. The CDR3 nucleotides read TGCAGTGCTAGTTCGGGGAGGGACTACAATGAGCAGTTCTTC. Its translation is CSASSGRDYNEQFF. The chain combines TRBV20-1 with TRBJ2-1; 7 nucleotides agree with TRBD2. V shed 3 bases, J shed 3 bases, and the junction held 5 bases outside the gene matches. Germline V CDR1 and CDR2: DFQATT, SNEGSKA (reference sequence). This CDR3 has 14 residues.

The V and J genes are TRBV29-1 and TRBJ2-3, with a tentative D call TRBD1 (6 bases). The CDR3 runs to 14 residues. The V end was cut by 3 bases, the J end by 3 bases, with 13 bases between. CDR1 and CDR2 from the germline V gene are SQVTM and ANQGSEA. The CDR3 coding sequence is TGCAGCGTTGAGGACAGTTTGATAACAGATACGCAGTATTTT. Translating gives CSVEDSLITDTQYF.

The CDR3 sequence: CSASDPHGLAGGRVEADTQYF. The CDR3 coding sequence is TGCAGTGCTAGTGACCCTCACGGACTAGCGGGAGGAAGAGTCGAGGCAGATACGCAGTATTTT. The chain recombines TRBV20-1 with TRBJ2-3, with 14 nucleotides matching TRBD2. The CDR3 has 21 amino acids. Germline V gene data show CDR1 as DFQATT and CDR2 as SNEGSKA (reference sequence). V shed 3 bases and J 4 bases; nucleotides not matched to a gene: 21.

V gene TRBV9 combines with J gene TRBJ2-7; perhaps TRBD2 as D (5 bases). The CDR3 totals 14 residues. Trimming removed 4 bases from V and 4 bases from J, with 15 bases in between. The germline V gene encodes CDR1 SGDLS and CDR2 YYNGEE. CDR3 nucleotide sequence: TGTGCCAGCAGCACCGGCGGGTCCTCTTACGAGCAGTACTTC. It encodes CASSTGGSSYEQYF. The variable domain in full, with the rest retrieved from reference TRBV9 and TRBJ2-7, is DSGVTQTPKHLITATGQRVTLRCSPRSGDLSVYWYQQSLDQGLQFLIQYYNGEERAKGNILERFSAQQFPDLHSELNLSSLELGDSALYFCASSTGGSSYEQYFGPGTRLTVT.

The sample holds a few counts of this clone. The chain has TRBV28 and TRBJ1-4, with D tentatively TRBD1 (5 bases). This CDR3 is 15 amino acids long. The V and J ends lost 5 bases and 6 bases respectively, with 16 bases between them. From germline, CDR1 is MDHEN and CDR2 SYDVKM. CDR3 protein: CASSPYRDWDEKLFF. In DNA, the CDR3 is TGTGCCAGCAGTCCTTATAGGGACTGGGATGAAAAACTGTTTTTT. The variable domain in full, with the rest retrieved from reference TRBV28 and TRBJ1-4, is DVKVTQSSRYLVKRTGEKVFLECVQDMDHENMFWYRQDPGLGLRLIYFSYDVKMKEKGDIPEGYSVSREKKERFSLILESASTNQTSMYLCASSPYRDWDEKLFFGSGTQLSVL.

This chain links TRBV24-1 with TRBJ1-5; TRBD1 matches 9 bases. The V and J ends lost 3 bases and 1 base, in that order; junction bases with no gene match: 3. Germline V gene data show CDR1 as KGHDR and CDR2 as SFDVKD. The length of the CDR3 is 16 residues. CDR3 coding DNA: TGTGCCACCAGTGATCGGACAGGGGTAAGCAATCAGCCCCAGCATTTT. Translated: CATSDRTGVSNQPQHF.

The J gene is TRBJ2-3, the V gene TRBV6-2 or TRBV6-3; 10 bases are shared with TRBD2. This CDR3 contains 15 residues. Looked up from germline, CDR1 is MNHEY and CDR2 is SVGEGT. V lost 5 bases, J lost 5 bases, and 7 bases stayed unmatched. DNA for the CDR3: TGTGCCAGCAGTCACCCTAGCGGGAGCGGAGATACGCAGTATTTT. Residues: CASSHPSGSGDTQYF.

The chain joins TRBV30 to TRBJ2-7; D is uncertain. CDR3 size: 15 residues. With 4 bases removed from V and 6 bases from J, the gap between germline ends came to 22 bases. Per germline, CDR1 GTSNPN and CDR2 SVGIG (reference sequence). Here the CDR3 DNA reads TGTGCCTGGAACGAATCCCCATTTCAGGAATGCGAGCAGTACTTC. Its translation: CAWNESPFQECEQYF. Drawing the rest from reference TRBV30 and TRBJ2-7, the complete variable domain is SQTIHQWPATLVQPVGSPLSLECTVEGTSNPNLYWYRQAAGRGLQLLFYSVGIGQISSEVPQNLSASRPQDRQFILSSKKLLLSDSGFYLCAWNESPFQECEQYFGPGTRLTVT.